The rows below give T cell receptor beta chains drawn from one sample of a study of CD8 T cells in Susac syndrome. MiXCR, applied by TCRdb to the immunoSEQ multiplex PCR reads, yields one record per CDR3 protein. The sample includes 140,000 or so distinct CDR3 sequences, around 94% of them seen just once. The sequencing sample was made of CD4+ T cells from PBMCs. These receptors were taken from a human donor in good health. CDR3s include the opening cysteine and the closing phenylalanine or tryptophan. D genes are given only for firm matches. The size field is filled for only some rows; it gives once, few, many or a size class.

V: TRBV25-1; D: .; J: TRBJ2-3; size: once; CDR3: CASSEYSWSGTDTQYF; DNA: TGTGCCAGCAGTGAATACTCTTGGTCGGGCACAGATACGCAGTATTTT
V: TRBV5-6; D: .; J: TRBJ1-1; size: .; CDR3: CASSLPNTEAFF; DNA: TGTGCCAGCAGCTTGCCGAACACTGAAGCTTTCTTT
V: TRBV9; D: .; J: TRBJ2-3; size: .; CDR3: CASSVGPVTDTQYF; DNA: TGTGCCAGCAGCGTAGGTCCGGTCACAGATACGCAGTATTTT
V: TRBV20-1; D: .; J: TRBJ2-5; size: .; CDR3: CSARDRRRETQYF; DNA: TGCAGTGCTAGAGATAGGCGGAGGGAGACCCAGTACTTC
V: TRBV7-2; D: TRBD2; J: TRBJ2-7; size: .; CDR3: CASSSPGLAIDEQYF; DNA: TGTGCCAGCAGCTCTCCGGGACTAGCGATCGACGAGCAGTACTTC
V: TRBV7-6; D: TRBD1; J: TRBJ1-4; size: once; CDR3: CASSYRGDEKLFF; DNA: TGTGCCAGCAGCTACAGGGGGGATGAAAAACTGTTTTTT
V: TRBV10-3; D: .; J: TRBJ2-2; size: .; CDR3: CAITPGTAYTGELFF; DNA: TGTGCCATCACCCCAGGGACGGCTTACACCGGGGAGCTGTTTTTT
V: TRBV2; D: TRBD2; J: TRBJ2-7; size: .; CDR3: CASSESGGPIYEQYF; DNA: TGTGCCAGCAGTGAATCGGGGGGGCCGATATACGAGCAGTACTTC
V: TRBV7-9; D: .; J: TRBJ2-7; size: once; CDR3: CASSIERSGEQYF; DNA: TGTGCCAGCAGCATCGAGAGGTCTGGGGAGCAGTACTTC
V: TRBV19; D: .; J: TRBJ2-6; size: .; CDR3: CASSPRAGANVLTF; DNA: TGTGCCAGTAGTCCCCGGGCAGGGGCCAACGTCCTGACTTTC
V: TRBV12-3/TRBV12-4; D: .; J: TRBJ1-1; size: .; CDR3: CASRLLGGGTPGTEAFF; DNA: TGTGCCAGCAGACTTTTGGGTGGAGGGACCCCCGGAACTGAAGCTTTCTTT
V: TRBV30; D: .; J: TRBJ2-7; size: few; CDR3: CAWSRGLYEQYF; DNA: TGTGCCTGGAGTCGGGGTCTCTACGAGCAGTACTTC
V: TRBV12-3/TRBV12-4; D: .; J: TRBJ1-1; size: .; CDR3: CASTLWGSTEAFF; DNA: TGTGCCAGCACCTTATGGGGAAGTACTGAAGCTTTCTTT
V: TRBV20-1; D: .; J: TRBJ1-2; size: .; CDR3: CSSGGYTF; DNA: TGCAGTTCCGGCGGCTACACCTTC
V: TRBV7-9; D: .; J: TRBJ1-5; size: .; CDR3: CASSDRSNQPQHF; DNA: TGTGCCAGCAGCGACCGGAGTAATCAGCCCCAGCATTTT
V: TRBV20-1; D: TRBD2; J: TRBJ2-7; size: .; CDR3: CSASRFSGSLEQYF; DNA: TGCAGTGCTAGTCGGTTTAGCGGGAGTCTCGAGCAGTACTTC
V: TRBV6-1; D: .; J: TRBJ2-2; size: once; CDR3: CASSRPTRGWSGELFF; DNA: TGTGCCAGCAGCCGCCCTACGAGGGGCTGGTCCGGGGAGCTGTTTTTT
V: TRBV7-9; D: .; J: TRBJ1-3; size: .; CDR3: CASSARGANSGNTIYF; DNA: TGTGCCAGCAGCGCCCGGGGAGCTAACAGTGGAAACACCATATATTTT
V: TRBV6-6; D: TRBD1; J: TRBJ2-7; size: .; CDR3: CASSYSRDRGTYEQYF; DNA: TGTGCCAGCAGTTACTCACGGGACAGGGGAACCTACGAGCAGTACTTC
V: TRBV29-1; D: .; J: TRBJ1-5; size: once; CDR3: CSVDRQGTHQPQHF; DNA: TGCAGCGTTGACAGGCAGGGGACGCATCAGCCCCAGCATTTT